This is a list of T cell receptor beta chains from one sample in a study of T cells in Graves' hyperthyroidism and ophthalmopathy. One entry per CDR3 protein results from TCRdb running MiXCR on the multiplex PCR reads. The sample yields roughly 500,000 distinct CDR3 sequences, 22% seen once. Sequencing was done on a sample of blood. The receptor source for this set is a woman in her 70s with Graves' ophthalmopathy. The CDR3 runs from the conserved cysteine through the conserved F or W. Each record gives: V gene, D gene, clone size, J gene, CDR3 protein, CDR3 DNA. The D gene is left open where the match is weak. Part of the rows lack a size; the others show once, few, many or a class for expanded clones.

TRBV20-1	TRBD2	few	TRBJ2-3	CSARLRTSGRVFSDTDTQYF	TGCAGTGCTCGATTGAGGACTAGCGGGAGAGTCTTCTCTGACACAGATACGCAGTATTTT
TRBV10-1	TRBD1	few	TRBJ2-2	CASSESGQGDTGELFF	TGCGCCAGCAGTGAGTCGGGTCAGGGGGACACCGGGGAGCTGTTTTTT
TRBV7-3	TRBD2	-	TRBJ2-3	CASRGGGPHTDTQYF	TGTGCCAGCAGGGGCGGGGGTCCTCACACAGATACGCAGTATTTT
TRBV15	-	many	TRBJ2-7	CATSRDRLAEEQYF	TGTGCCACCAGCAGAGATCGGCTTGCTGAGGAGCAGTACTTC
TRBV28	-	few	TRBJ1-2	CASNLGSYGYTF	TGTGCCAGCAACTTGGGCAGCTATGGCTACACCTTC
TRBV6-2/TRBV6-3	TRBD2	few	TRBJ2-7	CASSYSGWRESYEQYF	TGTGCCAGCAGTTACTCGGGGTGGCGGGAGTCCTACGAGCAGTACTTC
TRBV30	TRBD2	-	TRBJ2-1	CATGGDWSYNEQFF	TGTGCCACCGGGGGGGACTGGTCCTACAATGAGCAGTTCTTC
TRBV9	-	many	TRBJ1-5	CASSVDGGLAQHF	TGTGCCAGCAGCGTAGACGGGGGTCTAGCCCAGCATTTT
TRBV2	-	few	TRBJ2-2	CASSQGFNTGELFF	TGTGCCAGCAGCCAGGGATTCAACACCGGGGAGCTGTTTTTT
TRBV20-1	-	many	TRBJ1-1	CSAREPRAGPGAFF	TGCAGTGCTAGGGAGCCCCGGGCCGGCCCGGGAGCTTTCTTT
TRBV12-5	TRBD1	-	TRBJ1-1	CASAGTGNTEAFF	TGTGCTAGTGCCGGGACAGGGAACACTGAAGCTTTCTTT
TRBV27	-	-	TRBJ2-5	CASGTELDQETQYF	TGTGCCAGCGGAACCGAGTTAGACCAAGAGACCCAGTACTTC
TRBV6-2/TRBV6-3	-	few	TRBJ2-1	CASSYDLDRGNEQFF	TGTGCCAGCAGTTACGACCTGGATCGGGGGAATGAGCAGTTCTTC
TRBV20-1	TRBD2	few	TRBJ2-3	CSASISPLAGVGDTQYF	TGCAGTGCTAGCATATCTCCACTAGCGGGAGTGGGAGATACGCAGTATTTT
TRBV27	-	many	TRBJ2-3	CASSRGGEDTQYF	TGTGCCAGCAGTCGAGGGGGAGAAGATACGCAGTATTTT
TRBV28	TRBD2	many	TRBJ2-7	CASSSGLAGIKSYEQYF	TGTGCCAGCAGTTCAGGACTAGCGGGCATTAAGTCCTACGAGCAGTACTTC
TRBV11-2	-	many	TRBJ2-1	CASRLRADSYNEQFF	TGTGCCAGCAGATTAAGAGCGGACTCCTACAATGAGCAGTTCTTC
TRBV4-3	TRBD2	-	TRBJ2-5	CASSEGLAGVFETQYF	TGCGCCAGCAGCGAGGGACTAGCGGGAGTTTTCGAGACCCAGTACTTC
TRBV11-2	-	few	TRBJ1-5	CASSLDGRARPQHF	TGTGCCAGCAGCTTAGATGGCAGGGCCCGGCCCCAGCATTTT
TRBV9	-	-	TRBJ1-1	CASSLRDGDWAFF	TGTGCCAGCAGCCTCCGGGACGGCGACTGGGCTTTCTTT
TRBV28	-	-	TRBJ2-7	CASSLLAPTHEQYF	TGTGCCAGCAGTCTCCTAGCTCCTACCCACGAGCAGTACTTC
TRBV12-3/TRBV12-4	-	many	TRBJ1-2	CASSFLKEAGVHGYGYTF	TGTGCCAGCAGTTTTTTAAAGGAGGCAGGGGTTCATGGCTATGGCTACACCTTC
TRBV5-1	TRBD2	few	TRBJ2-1	CASSPTLSSGSRNEQFF	TGCGCCAGCAGCCCTACCCTTTCTAGCGGGAGTAGGAATGAGCAGTTCTTC
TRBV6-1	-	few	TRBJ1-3	CASSIRQIRNTIYF	TGTGCCAGCAGCATCCGACAGATCAGAAACACCATATATTTT
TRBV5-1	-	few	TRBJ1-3	CASSHGSISGNTIYF	TGCGCCAGCAGTCACGGATCGATTTCTGGAAACACCATATATTTT
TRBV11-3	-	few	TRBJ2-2	CASSPRQDSSGELFF	TGTGCCAGCAGCCCCCGACAGGACTCGTCCGGGGAGCTGTTTTTT
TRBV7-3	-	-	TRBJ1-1	CASGEDNTEAFF	TGTGCCAGCGGGGAAGATAACACTGAAGCTTTCTTT
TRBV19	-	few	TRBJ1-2	CASSIVGNYGYTF	TGTGCCAGTAGTATTGTCGGGAACTATGGCTACACCTTC
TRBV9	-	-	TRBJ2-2	CASSPEDRVAGELFF	TGTGCCAGCAGCCCCGAGGACCGGGTCGCCGGGGAGCTGTTTTTT
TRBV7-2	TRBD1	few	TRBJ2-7	CASSLSRDRDYEQYF	TGTGCCAGCAGCTTATCGCGGGACAGGGATTACGAGCAGTACTTC
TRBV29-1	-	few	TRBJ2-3	CSVGTDTQYF	TGCAGCGTCGGCACAGATACGCAGTATTTT
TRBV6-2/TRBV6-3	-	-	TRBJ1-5	CASTPGQYQPQHF	TGTGCCAGCACCCCCGGGCAGTATCAGCCCCAGCATTTT
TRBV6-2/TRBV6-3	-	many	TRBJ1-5	CASRPATWSQPQHF	TGTGCCAGCAGACCCGCGACGTGGAGTCAGCCCCAGCATTTT
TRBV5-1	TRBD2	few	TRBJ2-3	CASSLGLAFTDTQYF	TGCGCCAGCAGCTTGGGACTAGCGTTTACAGATACGCAGTATTTT
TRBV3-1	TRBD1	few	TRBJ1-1	CASSRTGWRTEAFF	TGTGCCAGCAGTCGGACAGGGTGGCGGACTGAAGCTTTCTTT
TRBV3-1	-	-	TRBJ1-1	CASSQEFGGAGGEAFF	TGTGCCAGCAGCCAAGAGTTCGGGGGCGCCGGAGGTGAAGCTTTCTTT
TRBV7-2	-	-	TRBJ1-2	CASSHFSGSGYTF	TGTGCCAGCAGCCATTTCTCAGGATCTGGCTACACCTTC